This TCR beta chain was retrieved from a study of OX40 agonist ivuxolimab in advanced cancers. This CDR3 region has 12 residues. V lost 3 bases to trimming and J lost 5 bases, with 7 bases between them. Germline V gene sequence: CDR1 WNHNN, CDR2 SYGVQD (reference sequence). Assay used: immunoSEQ multiplex PCR; TCRdb lists only in-frame clones, some missing. The table has 80,000 or so clones, approximately 89% seen once. The specimen was CD4+ or CD8+ T cells sorted from blood, collected in a trial of the OX40 agonist ivuxolimab. The chain carries TRBV10-1 and TRBJ2-5; tentative D call: TRBD2 (5 bases). The sequence came from an adult with an advanced solid tumor such as melanoma, head and neck, liver or kidney cancer. The CDR3 reads CASSDSGETQYF. The CDR3 DNA sequence: TGCGCCAGCAGTGATTCGGGGGAGACCCAGTACTTC.